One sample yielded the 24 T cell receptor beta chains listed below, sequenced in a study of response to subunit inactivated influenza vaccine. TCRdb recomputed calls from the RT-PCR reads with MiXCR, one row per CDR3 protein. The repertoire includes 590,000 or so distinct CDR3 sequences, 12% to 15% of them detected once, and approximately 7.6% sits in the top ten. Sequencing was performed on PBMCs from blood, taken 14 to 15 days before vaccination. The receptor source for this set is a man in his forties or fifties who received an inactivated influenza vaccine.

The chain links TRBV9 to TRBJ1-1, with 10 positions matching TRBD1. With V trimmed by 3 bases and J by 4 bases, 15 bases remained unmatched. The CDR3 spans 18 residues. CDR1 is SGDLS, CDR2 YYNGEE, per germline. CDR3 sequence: CASSAEWGTGAEGTEAFF. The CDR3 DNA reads TGTGCCAGCAGCGCCGAATGGGGGACAGGGGCCGAGGGCACTGAAGCTTTCTTT.

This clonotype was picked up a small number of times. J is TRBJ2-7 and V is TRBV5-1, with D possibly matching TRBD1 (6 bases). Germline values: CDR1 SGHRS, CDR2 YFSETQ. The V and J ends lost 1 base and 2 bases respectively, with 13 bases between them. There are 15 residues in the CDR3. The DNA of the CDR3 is TGCGCCAGCAGCTTGAGTCTGTGGGACACCTACGAGCAGTACTTC. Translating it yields CASSLSLWDTYEQYF.

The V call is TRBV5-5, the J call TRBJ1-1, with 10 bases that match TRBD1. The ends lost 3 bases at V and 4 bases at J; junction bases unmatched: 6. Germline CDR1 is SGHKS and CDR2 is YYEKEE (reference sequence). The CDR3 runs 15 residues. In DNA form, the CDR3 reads TGTGCCAGCAGCTGGGGACAGGGGTGGGTCACTGAAGCTTTCTTT. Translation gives CASSWGQGWVTEAFF.

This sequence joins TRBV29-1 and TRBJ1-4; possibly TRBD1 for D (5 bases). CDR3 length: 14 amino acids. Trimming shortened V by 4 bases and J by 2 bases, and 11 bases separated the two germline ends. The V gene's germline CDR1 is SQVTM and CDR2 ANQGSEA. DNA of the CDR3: TGCAGCGTTGGCAGGGTGGGGACTAATGAAAAACTGTTTTTT. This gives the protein CSVGRVGTNEKLFF.

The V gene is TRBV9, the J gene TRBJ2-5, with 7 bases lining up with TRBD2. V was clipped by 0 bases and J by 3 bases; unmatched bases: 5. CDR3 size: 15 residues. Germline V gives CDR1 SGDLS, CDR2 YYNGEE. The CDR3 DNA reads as TGTGCCAGCAGCGTAGCACCAGCGGGAAAAGAGACCCAGTACTTC. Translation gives CASSVAPAGKETQYF.

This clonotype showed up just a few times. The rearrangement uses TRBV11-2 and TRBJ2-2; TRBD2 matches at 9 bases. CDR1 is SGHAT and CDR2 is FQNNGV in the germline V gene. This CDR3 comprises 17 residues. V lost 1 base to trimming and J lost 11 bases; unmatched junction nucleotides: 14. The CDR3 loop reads CASSLASGGPIKFELFF. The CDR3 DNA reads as TGTGCCAGCAGCTTAGCAAGCGGGGGGCCCATCAAATTTGAGCTGTTTTTT.

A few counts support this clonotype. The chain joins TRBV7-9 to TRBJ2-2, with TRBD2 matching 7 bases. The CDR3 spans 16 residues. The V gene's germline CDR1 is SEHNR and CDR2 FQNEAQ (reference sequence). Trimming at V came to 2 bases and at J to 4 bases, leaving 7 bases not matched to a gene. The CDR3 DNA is TGTGCCAGCAGCTTAAAAGCGGGGATGGGCACCGGGGAGCTGTTTTTT. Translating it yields CASSLKAGMGTGELFF. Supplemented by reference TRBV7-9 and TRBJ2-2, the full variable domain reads DTGVSQNPRHKITKRGQNVTFRCDPISEHNRLYWYRQTLGQGPEFLTYFQNEAQLEKSRLLSDRFSAERPKGSFSTLEIQRTEQGDSAMYLCASSLKAGMGTGELFFGEGSRLTVL.

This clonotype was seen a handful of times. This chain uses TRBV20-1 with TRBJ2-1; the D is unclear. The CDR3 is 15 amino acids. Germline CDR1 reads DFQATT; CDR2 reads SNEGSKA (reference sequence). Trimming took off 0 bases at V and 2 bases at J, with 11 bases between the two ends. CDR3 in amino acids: CSARDGRSTYNEQFF. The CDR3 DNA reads TGCAGTGCTAGAGATGGGCGGTCGACCTACAATGAGCAGTTCTTC.

This CDR3 is CSANPGGSYNEQFF. In DNA, the CDR3 is TGCAGTGCTAACCCCGGGGGATCGTACAATGAGCAGTTCTTC. The rearrangement links TRBV20-1 to TRBJ2-1, with D possibly being TRBD2 (6 bases). This CDR3 comprises 14 residues. Germline-derived CDR1 and CDR2 are DFQATT and SNEGSKA (reference sequence). The V end was cut by 4 bases, the J end by 4 bases, with 14 bases between.

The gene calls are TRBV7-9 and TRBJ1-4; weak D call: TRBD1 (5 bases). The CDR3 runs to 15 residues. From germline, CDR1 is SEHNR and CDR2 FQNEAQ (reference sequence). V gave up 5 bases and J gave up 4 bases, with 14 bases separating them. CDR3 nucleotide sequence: TGTGCCAGCAGCCCCTTGGGGGTTAATAATGAAAAACTGTTTTTT. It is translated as CASSPLGVNNEKLFF. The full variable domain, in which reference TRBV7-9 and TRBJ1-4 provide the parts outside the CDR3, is DTGVSQNPRHKITKRGQNVTFRCDPISEHNRLYWYRQTLGQGPEFLTYFQNEAQLEKSRLLSDRFSAERPKGSFSTLEIQRTEQGDSAMYLCASSPLGVNNEKLFFGSGTQLSVL.

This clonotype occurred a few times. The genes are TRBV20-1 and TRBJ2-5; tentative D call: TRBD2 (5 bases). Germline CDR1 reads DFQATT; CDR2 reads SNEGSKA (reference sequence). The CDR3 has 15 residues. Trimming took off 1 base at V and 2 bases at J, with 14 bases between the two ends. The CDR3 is CSARVWGAAQETQYF. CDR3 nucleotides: TGCAGTGCTAGAGTTTGGGGAGCGGCTCAAGAGACCCAGTACTTC.

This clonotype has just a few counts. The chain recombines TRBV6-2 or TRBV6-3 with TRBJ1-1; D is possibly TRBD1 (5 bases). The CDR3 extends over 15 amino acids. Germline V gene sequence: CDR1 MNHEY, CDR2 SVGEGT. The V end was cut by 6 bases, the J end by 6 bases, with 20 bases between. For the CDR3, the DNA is TGTGCCAGCAGCCTAGGGGCCGCCGGTTTAGCTGAAGCTTTCTTT. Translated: CASSLGAAGLAEAFF.

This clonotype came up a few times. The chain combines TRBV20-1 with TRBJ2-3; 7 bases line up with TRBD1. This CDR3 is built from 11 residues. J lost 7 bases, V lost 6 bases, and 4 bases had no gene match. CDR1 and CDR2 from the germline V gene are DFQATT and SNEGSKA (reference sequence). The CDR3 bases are TGCAGTGCCAGGGGACAGAATACGCAGTATTTT. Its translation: CSARGQNTQYF.

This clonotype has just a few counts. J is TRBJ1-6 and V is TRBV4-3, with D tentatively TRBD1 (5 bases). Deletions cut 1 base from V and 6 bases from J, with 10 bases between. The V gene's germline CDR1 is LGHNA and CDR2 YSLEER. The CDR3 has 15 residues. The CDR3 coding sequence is TGCGCCAGCAGCCAAGTCGGGACCCTTAATTCACCCCTCCACTTT. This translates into CASSQVGTLNSPLHF.

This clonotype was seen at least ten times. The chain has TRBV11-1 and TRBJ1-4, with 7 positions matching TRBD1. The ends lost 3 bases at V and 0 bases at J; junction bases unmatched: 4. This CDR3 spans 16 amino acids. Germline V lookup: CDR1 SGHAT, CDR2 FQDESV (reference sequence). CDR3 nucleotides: TGTGCCAGCAGCTTCACCGGGACAGCAACTAATGAAAAACTGTTTTTT. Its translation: CASSFTGTATNEKLFF.

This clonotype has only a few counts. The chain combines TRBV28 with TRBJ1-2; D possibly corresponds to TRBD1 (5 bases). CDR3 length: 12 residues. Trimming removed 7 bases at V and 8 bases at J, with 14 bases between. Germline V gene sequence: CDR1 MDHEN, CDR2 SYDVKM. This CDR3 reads CASMGQGEGYTF. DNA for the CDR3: TGTGCCAGCATGGGGCAAGGGGAAGGCTACACCTTC.

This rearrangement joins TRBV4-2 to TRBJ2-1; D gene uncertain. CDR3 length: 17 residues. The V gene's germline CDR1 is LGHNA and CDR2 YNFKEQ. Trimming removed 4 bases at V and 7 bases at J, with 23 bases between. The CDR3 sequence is CASSPDQLLALGNEQFF. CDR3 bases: TGTGCCAGCAGCCCCGACCAGCTCCTCGCACTTGGGAATGAGCAGTTCTTC.

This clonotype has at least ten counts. CDR3 DNA: TGTGCCAGCAGCCAAGTTTGGGCCGGGCAGGGAAACAATGAGCAGTTCTTC. It encodes CASSQVWAGQGNNEQFF. The V gene is TRBV4-2, the J gene TRBJ2-1, with a tentative D call TRBD1 (5 bases). The V gene lost 1 base and the J gene lost 5 bases, with 18 bases spanning the gap. CDR1 and CDR2 from the germline V gene are LGHNA and YNFKEQ. The CDR3 has 17 amino acids.

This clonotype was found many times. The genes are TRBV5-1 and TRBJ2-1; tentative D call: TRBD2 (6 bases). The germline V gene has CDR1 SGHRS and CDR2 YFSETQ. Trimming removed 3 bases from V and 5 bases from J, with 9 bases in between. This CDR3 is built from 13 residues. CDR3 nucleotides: TGCGCCAGCAGCTCGGGACTTCACAATGAGCAGTTCTTC. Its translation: CASSSGLHNEQFF.

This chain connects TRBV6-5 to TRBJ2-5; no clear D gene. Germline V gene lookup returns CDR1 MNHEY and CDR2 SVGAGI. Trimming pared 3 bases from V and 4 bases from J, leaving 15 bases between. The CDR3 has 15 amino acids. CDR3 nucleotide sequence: TGTGCCAGCAGTTATTTACCGGGTACGGGAGAGACCCAGTACTTC. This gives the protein CASSYLPGTGETQYF.

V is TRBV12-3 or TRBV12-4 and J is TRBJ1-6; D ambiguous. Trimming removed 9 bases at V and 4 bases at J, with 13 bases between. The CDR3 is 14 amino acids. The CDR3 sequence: CASRGSGYNSPLHF. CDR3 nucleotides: TGTGCCAGTCGTGGGTCAGGTTATAATTCACCCCTCCACTTT.

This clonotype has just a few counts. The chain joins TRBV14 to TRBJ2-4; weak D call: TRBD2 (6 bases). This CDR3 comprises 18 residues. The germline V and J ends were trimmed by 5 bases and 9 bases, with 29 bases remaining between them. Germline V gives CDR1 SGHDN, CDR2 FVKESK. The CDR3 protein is CASSEKPWVARRRGIQYF. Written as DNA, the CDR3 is TGTGCCAGCAGCGAAAAACCTTGGGTTGCGAGAAGGAGGGGCATTCAGTACTTC.

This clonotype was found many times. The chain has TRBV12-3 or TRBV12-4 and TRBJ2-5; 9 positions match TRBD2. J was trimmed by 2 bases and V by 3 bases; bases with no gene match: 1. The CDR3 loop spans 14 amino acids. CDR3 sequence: CASSFLAGQETQYF. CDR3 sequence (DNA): TGTGCCAGCAGTTTTCTAGCGGGACAAGAGACCCAGTACTTC.

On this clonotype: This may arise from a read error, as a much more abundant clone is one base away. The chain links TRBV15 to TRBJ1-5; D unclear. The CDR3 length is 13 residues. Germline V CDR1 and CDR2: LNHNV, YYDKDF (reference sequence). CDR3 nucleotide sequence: TGTGCCACCTGCAGAGAAGAGGGCCAGCCCCAGCATTTT. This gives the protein CATCREEGQPQHF.